This entry lists 24 T cell receptor beta chains sequenced from one sample in a study of T cell repertoires in cytomegalovirus infection (dated 2019 in TCRdb). Instrument used: Illumina HiSeq 1500. TCRdb reanalyzed the raw reads on its own, using fastp at Q25 for trimming and MiXCR for clone calling, and kept in-frame beta chains. Each record represents a unique CDR3 protein, reported with the most common genes and DNA among its rows. This sample comprises around 350,000 distinct CDR3 sequences, 15% to 20% of them detected only once. In total, the top ten clones hold roughly 9% of the sample. Sequenced material: PBMCs. The receptors were gathered from a human donor in good health (CMV status not recorded). Some clones in this sample may be carry-over from other donors' samples.

In its sample, this clonotype was seen many times. V gene TRBV7-2 combines with J gene TRBJ2-1; D is perhaps TRBD1 or TRBD2 (5 bases each). The CDR3 totals 12 residues. Trimming removed 6 bases from V and 12 bases from J, with 15 bases in between. Germline V gene sequence: CDR1 SGHTA, CDR2 FQGNSA. In DNA form, the CDR3 reads TGTGCCAGCAGTCCTACGGGGCCATTGCAGTTCTTC. Protein product: CASSPTGPLQFF.

In its sample, this clonotype was seen many times. The chain links TRBV7-2 to TRBJ1-1; D not certain. V gave up 0 bases and J gave up 3 bases, with 2 bases separating them. The CDR3 is 12 residues long. CDR1 SGHTA and CDR2 FQGNSA come from the germline V gene. This CDR3 is CASSLAYTEAFF. In nucleotides, the CDR3 is TGTGCCAGCAGCTTAGCATACACTGAAGCTTTCTTT.

This CDR3 reads CASSGVSNQPQHF. The CDR3 bases are TGTGCCAGCAGCGGGGTTAGCAATCAGCCCCAGCATTTT. This chain uses TRBV5-5 with TRBJ1-5; D uncertain. Trimming removed 4 bases from V and 0 bases from J, with 5 bases in between. The CDR3 runs 13 residues. CDR1 and CDR2 from the germline V gene are SGHKS and YYEKEE (reference sequence).

Notes on this clonotype: A much bigger clone sits one base away, suggesting this may be a read error. V gene TRBV7-2 combines with J gene TRBJ2-1; D is perhaps TRBD2 (7 bases). The germline V gene encodes CDR1 SGHTA and CDR2 FQGNSA. This CDR3 has 15 residues. V lost 3 bases and J lost 7, with 16 bases in between. CDR3 protein: CASSFPGGRGNEQFF. The CDR3, as DNA: TGTGCCAGCAGCTTCCCCGGGGGGCGGGGGAATGAGCAGTTCTTC.

V gene TRBV6-2 or TRBV6-3 combines with J gene TRBJ1-1; D is uncertain. Trimming removed 6 bases from V and 3 bases from J, with 11 bases in between. This CDR3 has 13 residues. The germline CDR1 and CDR2 sequences are MNHEY and SVGEGT. The CDR3 DNA follows: TGTGCCAGCAGAGGAGGTGAGGACACTGAAGCTTTCTTT. Residues: CASRGGEDTEAFF.

This clonotype was observed at least ten times. CDR3 coding DNA: TGCGCCAGCAGCCAAGGGTATGGGGGAGTTGCAGATACGCAGTATTTT. Amino acid sequence: CASSQGYGGVADTQYF. This sequence joins TRBV4-3 and TRBJ2-3; possibly TRBD1 or TRBD2 for D (5 bases each). The CDR3 totals 16 residues. Trimming shortened V by 1 base and J by 4 bases, and 15 bases separated the two germline ends. CDR1 and CDR2 from the germline V gene are LGHNA and YSLEER.

The table lists this clonotype with a few counts. This sequence joins TRBV5-1 and TRBJ2-1, with D possibly being TRBD1 (7 bases). V lost 2 bases, J lost 5 bases, and 11 bases lay in between. The CDR3 has 14 amino acids. CDR1 is SGHRS, CDR2 YFSETQ, per germline. CDR3 coding DNA: TGCGCCAGCAGCTTCCAGGGGGAGGACAATGAGCAGTTCTTC. This codes for CASSFQGEDNEQFF.

This chain links TRBV7-2 with TRBJ1-2; 7 nucleotides match TRBD1. V was clipped by 5 bases and J by 4 bases; unmatched bases: 1. In germline, CDR1 is SGHTA, CDR2 FQGNSA. This CDR3 is built from 12 residues. The CDR3 loop is CASSGDSYGYTF. In DNA form, the CDR3 reads TGTGCCAGCAGCGGGGACAGCTATGGCTACACCTTC.

This clonotype was observed at least ten times. This chain uses TRBV12-3 or TRBV12-4 with TRBJ2-1; D unclear. CDR3 length equals 13 residues. V shed 4 bases and J shed 4 bases, with 8 bases lying between them. The CDR3: CASSWGLYNEQFF. Here the CDR3 DNA reads TGTGCCAGCAGTTGGGGATTGTACAATGAGCAGTTCTTC.

This clonotype was picked up a small number of times. The chain joins TRBV7-2 to TRBJ2-7; 7 bases fit TRBD1. CDR1 SGHTA and CDR2 FQGNSA come from the germline V gene. Trimming removed 1 base from V and 2 bases from J; junction bases left unmatched: 5. The CDR3 consists of 15 residues. The CDR3 protein is CASSLGQGPTYEQYF. The CDR3 coding sequence is TGTGCCAGCAGCTTAGGACAGGGTCCCACCTACGAGCAGTACTTC.

Only a few counts were recorded for this clonotype. The chain combines TRBV12-3 or TRBV12-4 with TRBJ2-5; no reliable D call. The CDR3 extends over 12 amino acids. Trimming stripped 6 bases from V and 7 bases from J, with 12 bases between. The CDR3 spells CASSPTLWTQYF. The CDR3 DNA reads as TGTGCCAGCAGCCCGACATTATGGACCCAGTACTTC.

This clonotype was detected ten times or more. The genes are TRBV4-3 and TRBJ2-1, with 10 bases fitting TRBD2. With V trimmed by 0 bases and J by 10 bases, 15 bases remained unmatched. There are 18 residues in the CDR3. Germline V gives CDR1 LGHNA, CDR2 YSLEER. For the CDR3, the DNA is TGCGCCAGCAGCCAAGATTCCCACCCAGCGGGAGGGCCGTTAGAGCAGTTCTTC. Its protein is CASSQDSHPAGGPLEQFF.

This clonotype was detected only a few times. The rearrangement uses TRBV6-2 or TRBV6-3 and TRBJ2-3, with 9 bases lining up with TRBD2. CDR3 length: 18 residues. Trimming cost V 6 bases and J 4 bases; bases outside gene matches: 17. Germline V gene data show CDR1 as MNHEY and CDR2 as SVGEGT. The CDR3 sequence: CASRAVTLAGKRPDTQYF. The CDR3 DNA is TGTGCCAGCAGAGCGGTAACCCTAGCGGGGAAAAGGCCAGATACGCAGTATTTT.

The table lists this clonotype with many counts. In nucleotides, the CDR3 is TGTGCCAGCAGCCCAGAGGGAAGTGACAATCAGCCCCAGCATTTT. Residues: CASSPEGSDNQPQHF. This chain connects TRBV7-2 to TRBJ1-5, with no clear D. CDR3 length: 15 amino acids. V gave up 5 bases and J gave up 3 bases, with 14 bases separating them. CDR1 is SGHTA and CDR2 is FQGNSA in the germline V gene.

This clonotype has a handful of counts. The J gene is TRBJ1-2, the V gene TRBV2; no clear D. Trimming removed 4 bases from V and 8 bases from J, with 20 bases in between. CDR3 size: 15 residues. The germline CDR1 and CDR2 sequences are SNHLY and FYNNEI. The CDR3 bases are TGTGCCAGCAGTGGGTACGGACCTGCTAGTAGGGGCTACACCTTC. This gives the protein CASSGYGPASRGYTF.

This clonotype was observed many times. CDR3 in amino acids: CASSYAWDTEAFF. As DNA, the CDR3 is TGCGCCAGCAGCTACGCTTGGGACACTGAAGCTTTCTTT. The gene calls are TRBV4-3 and TRBJ1-1; no clear D gene. The CDR3 contains 13 residues. Germline CDR1 is LGHNA and CDR2 is YSLEER. Trimming stripped 5 bases from V and 3 bases from J, with 10 bases between.

This clonotype was recorded at least ten times. The V call is TRBV6-1, the J call TRBJ1-1, with a weak D call TRBD1 (6 bases). The CDR3 has 15 amino acids. V lost 1 base and J lost 5, with 14 bases in between. The germline V gene encodes CDR1 MNHNS and CDR2 SASEGT. The CDR3 DNA sequence: TGTGCCAGCAGTGAAGGCGTTGGGGGCGATACTGAAGCTTTCTTT. This translates into CASSEGVGGDTEAFF.

This clonotype occurred a few times. The chain links TRBV12-3 or TRBV12-4 to TRBJ2-7, with 9 positions matching TRBD1. V was pared by 10 bases and J by 3 bases, with 7 bases of the junction left unmatched. This CDR3 has 13 amino acids. The CDR3 region is CATTVGQGYEQYF. Written as DNA, the CDR3 is TGTGCCACCACCGTGGGACAGGGCTACGAGCAGTACTTC.

This clonotype was seen only a few times. V usage is TRBV25-1 and J usage is TRBJ1-3, with D possibly matching TRBD1 (6 bases). V dropped 6 bases and J dropped 0 bases, with 15 bases sitting between them. The CDR3 runs to 16 residues. Germline-derived CDR1 and CDR2 are MGHDK and SYGVNS. The CDR3 DNA sequence: TGTGCCAGCAGCGGACAGAGCAAAATCTCTGGAAACACCATATATTTT. Translation: CASSGQSKISGNTIYF.

This clonotype was found many times. The V and J genes are TRBV7-8 and TRBJ2-2; perhaps TRBD1 as D (6 bases). V was clipped by 4 bases and J by 6 bases, with 15 bases between them. This CDR3 spans 15 amino acids. Germline values: CDR1 SGHVS, CDR2 FQNEAQ. The CDR3 sequence: CASSWPTGLAGELFF. CDR3 DNA: TGTGCCAGCAGCTGGCCCACAGGGTTGGCCGGGGAGCTGTTTTTT.

This clonotype was counted a few times. The chain links TRBV12-5 to TRBJ2-2; D not resolved. This CDR3 comprises 12 residues. With 5 bases removed from V and 5 bases from J, the gap between germline ends came to 6 bases. From germline, CDR1 is LGHNT and CDR2 FRNRAP. CDR3 protein: CASGGPTGELFF. The CDR3 nucleotides read TGTGCTAGTGGTGGTCCGACCGGGGAGCTGTTTTTT.

This clonotype was seen a handful of times. This chain joins TRBV5-1 and TRBJ2-1, with D tentatively TRBD1 (6 bases). This CDR3 is built from 14 residues. From germline, CDR1 is SGHRS and CDR2 YFSETQ. V was cut by 2 bases and J by 4 bases, with 10 bases left in between. CDR3 coding DNA: TGCGCCAGCAGCTTCGAAGGGGGATACAATGAGCAGTTCTTC. This codes for CASSFEGGYNEQFF. Full variable domain (missing parts from reference TRBV5-1 and TRBJ2-1): KAGVTQTPRYLIKTRGQQVTLSCSPISGHRSVSWYQQTPGQGLQFLFEYFSETQRNKGNFPGRFSGRQFSNSRSEMNVSTLELGDSALYLCASSFEGGYNEQFFGPGTRLTVL.

V usage is TRBV14 and J usage is TRBJ2-1; the D gene is possibly TRBD2 (6 bases). The V end lost 4 bases, the J end lost 5 bases, and 12 bases lay between the germline ends. Germline CDR1 is SGHDN and CDR2 is FVKESK. This CDR3 contains 14 residues. CDR3 DNA: TGTGCCAGCAGCCTCCTTGGGACTGACAATGAGCAGTTCTTC. Protein sequence: CASSLLGTDNEQFF.

This clonotype was seen repeatedly, ten times or more. J is TRBJ2-5 and V is TRBV7-2, with 13 nucleotides matching TRBD2. V was clipped by 1 base and J by 1 base; unmatched bases: 9. CDR1 and CDR2 from the germline V gene are SGHTA and FQGNSA. This CDR3 comprises 19 residues. CDR3: CASSLERARLAGGQETQYF. In DNA form, the CDR3 reads TGTGCCAGCAGCTTAGAGAGGGCACGACTAGCGGGAGGCCAAGAGACCCAGTACTTC.